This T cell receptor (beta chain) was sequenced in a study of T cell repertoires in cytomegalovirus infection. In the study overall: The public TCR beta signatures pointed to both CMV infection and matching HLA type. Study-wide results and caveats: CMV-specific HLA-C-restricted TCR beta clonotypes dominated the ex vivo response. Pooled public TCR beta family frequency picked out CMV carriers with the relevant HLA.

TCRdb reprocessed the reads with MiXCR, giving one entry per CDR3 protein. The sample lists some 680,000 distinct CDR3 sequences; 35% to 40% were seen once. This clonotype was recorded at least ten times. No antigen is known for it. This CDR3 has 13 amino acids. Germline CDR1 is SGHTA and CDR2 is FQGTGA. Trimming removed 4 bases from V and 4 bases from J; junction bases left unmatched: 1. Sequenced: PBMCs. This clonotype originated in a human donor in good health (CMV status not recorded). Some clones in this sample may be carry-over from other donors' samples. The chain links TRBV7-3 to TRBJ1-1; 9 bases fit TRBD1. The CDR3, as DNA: TGTGCCAGCAGCTCGGGACAGGGCACTGAAGCTTTCTTT. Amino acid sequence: CASSSGQGTEAFF.